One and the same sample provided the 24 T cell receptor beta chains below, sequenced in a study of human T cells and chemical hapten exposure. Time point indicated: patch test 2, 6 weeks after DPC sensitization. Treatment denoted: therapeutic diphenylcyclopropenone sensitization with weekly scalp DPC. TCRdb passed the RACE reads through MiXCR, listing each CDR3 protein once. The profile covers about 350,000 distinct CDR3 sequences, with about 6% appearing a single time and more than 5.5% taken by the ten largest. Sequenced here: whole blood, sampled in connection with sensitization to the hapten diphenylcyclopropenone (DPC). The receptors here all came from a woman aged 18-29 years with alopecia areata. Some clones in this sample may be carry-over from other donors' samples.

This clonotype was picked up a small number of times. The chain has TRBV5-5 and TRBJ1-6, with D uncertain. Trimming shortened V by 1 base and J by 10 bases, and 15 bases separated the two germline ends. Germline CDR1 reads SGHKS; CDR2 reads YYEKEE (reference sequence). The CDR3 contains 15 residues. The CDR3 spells CASSLTFRVFSPLHF. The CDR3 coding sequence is TGTGCCAGCAGCTTGACTTTTAGGGTATTCTCACCCCTCCACTTT. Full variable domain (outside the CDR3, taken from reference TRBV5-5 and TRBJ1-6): DAGVTQSPTHLIKTRGQQVTLRCSPISGHKSVSWYQQVLGQGPQFIFQYYEKEERGRGNFPDRFSARQFPNYSSELNVNALLLGDSALYLCASSLTFRVFSPLHFGNGTRLTVT.

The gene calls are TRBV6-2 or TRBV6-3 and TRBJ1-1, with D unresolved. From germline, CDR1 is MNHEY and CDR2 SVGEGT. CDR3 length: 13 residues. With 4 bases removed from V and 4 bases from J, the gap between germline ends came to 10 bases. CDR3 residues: CASSWVTGTEAFF. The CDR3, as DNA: TGTGCCAGCAGTTGGGTAACCGGCACTGAAGCTTTCTTT.

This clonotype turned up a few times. CDR3: CASSGDRGSYEQYF. In DNA form, the CDR3 reads TGTGCCAGCAGTGGGGACAGGGGCAGCTACGAGCAGTACTTC. The chain is built from TRBV12-3 or TRBV12-4 and TRBJ2-7, with 10 bases that match TRBD1. After removal of 5 bases from V and 3 bases from J, the junction contained 4 bases not matched to a gene. CDR3 length: 14 amino acids.

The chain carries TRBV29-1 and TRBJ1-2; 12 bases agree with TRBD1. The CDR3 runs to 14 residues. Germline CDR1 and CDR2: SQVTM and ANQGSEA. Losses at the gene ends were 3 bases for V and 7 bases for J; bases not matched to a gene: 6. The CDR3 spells CSVEKGQGAGGYTF. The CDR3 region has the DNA TGCAGCGTTGAGAAGGGACAGGGGGCGGGTGGCTACACCTTC.

The CDR3 DNA sequence: TGTGCCAGCAGTTACGTTGACAGGGCCAACGTCCTGACTTTC. Its protein product is CASSYVDRANVLTF. The chain recombines TRBV6-5 with TRBJ2-6; no firm D call. The CDR3 is 14 residues long. Trimming removed 2 bases at V and 5 bases at J, with 7 bases between. Germline-derived CDR1 and CDR2 are MNHEY and SVGAGI.

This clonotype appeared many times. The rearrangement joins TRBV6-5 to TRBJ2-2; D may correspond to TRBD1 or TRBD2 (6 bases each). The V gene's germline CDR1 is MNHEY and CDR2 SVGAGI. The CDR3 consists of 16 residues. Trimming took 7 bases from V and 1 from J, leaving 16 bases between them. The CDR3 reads CASTLRGAENTGELFF. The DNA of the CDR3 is TGTGCCAGCACCCTAAGGGGGGCCGAGAACACCGGGGAGCTGTTTTTT.

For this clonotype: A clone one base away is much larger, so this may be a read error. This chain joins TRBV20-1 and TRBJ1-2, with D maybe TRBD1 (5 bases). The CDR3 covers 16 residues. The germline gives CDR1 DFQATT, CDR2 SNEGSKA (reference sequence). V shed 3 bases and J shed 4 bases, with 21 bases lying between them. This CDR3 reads CSARVEARALGYGYTF. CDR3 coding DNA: TGCAGTGCTAGGGTGGAAGCCAGGGCCCTCGGCTATGGCTACACCTTC.

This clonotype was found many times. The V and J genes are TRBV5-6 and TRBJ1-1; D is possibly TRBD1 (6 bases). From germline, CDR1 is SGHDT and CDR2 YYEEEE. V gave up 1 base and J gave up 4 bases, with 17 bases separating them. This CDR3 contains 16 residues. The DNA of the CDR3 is TGTGCCAGCAGCTTGCTGGGGGGGCCGGGTAGCACTGAAGCTTTCTTT. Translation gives CASSLLGGPGSTEAFF.

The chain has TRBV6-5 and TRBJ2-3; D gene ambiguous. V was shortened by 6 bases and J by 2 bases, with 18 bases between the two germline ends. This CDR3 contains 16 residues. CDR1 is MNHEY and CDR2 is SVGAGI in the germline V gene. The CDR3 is CASRPLSGELTDTQYF. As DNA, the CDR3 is TGTGCCAGCAGACCCCTTTCAGGTGAACTCACAGATACGCAGTATTTT.

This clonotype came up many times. In DNA form, the CDR3 reads TGTGCCAGCAGTTTAGCTCCAGGCTATGGCTACACCTTC. Translating it yields CASSLAPGYGYTF. The chain employs TRBV12-3 or TRBV12-4 and TRBJ1-2; D is undetermined. CDR3 length: 13 residues. The ends were cut back, 0 bases at V and 4 bases at J, with 6 bases in the middle.

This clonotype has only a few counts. As DNA, the CDR3 is TGTGCCAGCAGTGCTGGGAGCGGGGGGGCCGATGAGCAGTTCTTC. Translation gives CASSAGSGGADEQFF. The chain joins TRBV6-2 or TRBV6-3 to TRBJ2-1; 10 nucleotides align to TRBD2. With 5 bases clipped from V and 8 bases from J, the junction kept 9 bases outside the gene matches. CDR3 size: 15 residues. Germline CDR1 and CDR2: MNHEY and SVGEGT.

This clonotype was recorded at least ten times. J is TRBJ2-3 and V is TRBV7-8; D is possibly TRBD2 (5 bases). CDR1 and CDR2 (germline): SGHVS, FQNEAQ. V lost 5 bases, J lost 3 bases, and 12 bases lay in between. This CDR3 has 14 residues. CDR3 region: CASSPVEGTDTQYF. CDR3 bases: TGTGCCAGCAGCCCAGTCGAGGGAACAGATACGCAGTATTTT.

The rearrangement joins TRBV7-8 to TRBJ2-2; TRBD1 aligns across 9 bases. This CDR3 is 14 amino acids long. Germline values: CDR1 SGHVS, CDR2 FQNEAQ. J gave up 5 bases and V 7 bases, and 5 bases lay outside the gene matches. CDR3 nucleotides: TGTGCCAGCACCCCGGGACAGGGAACCGGGGAGCTGTTTTTT. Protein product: CASTPGQGTGELFF.

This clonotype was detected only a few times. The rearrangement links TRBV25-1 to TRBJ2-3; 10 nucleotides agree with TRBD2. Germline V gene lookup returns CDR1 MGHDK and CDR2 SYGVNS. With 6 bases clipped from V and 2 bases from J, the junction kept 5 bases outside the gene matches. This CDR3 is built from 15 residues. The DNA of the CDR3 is TGTGCCAGCAGCCAGACTAGCGGGCCCACAGATACGCAGTATTTT. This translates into CASSQTSGPTDTQYF.

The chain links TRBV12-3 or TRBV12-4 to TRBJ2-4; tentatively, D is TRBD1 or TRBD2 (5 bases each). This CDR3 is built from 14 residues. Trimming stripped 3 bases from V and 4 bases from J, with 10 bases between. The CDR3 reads CASSFWDLKNIQYF. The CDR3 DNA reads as TGTGCCAGCAGTTTCTGGGACCTAAAAAACATTCAGTACTTC.

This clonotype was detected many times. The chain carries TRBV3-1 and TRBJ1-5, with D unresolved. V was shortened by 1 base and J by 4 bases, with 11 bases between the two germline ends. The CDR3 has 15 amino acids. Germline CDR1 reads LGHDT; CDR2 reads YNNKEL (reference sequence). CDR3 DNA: TGTGCCAGCAGCCAAGGGTCAGCTACTAATCAGCCCCAGCATTTT. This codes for CASSQGSATNQPQHF.

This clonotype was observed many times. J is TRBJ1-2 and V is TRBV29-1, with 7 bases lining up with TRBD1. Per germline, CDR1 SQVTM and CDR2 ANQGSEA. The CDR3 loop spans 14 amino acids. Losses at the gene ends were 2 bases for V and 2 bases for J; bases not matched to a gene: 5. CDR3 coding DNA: TGCAGCGTTGAACCAAAACAGGGGAACTATGGCTACACCTTC. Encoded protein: CSVEPKQGNYGYTF.

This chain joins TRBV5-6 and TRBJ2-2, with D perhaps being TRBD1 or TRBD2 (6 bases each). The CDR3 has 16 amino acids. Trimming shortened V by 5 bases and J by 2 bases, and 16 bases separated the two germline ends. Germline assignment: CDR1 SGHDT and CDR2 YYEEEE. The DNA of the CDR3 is TGTGCCAGCAGTCCAACAGGGACTGGAAACACCGGGGAGCTGTTTTTT. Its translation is CASSPTGTGNTGELFF.

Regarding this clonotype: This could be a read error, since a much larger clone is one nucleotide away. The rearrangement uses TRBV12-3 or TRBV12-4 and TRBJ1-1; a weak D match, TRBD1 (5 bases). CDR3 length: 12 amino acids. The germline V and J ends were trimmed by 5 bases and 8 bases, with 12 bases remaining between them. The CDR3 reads CASSPHPGEAFF. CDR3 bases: TGTGCCAGCAGTCCTCACCCAGGGGAAGCTTTCTTT.

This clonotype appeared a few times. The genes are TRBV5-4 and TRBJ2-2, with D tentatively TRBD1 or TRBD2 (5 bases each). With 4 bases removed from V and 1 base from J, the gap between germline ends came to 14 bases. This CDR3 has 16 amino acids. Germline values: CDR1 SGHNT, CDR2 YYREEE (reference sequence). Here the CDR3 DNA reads TGTGCCAGCAGCCCGGACACTAGGGAGAACACCGGGGAGCTGTTTTTT. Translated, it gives CASSPDTRENTGELFF. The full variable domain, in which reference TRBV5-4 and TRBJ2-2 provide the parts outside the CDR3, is ETGVTQSPTHLIKTRGQQVTLRCSSQSGHNTVSWYQQALGQGPQFIFQYYREEENGRGNFPPRFSGLQFPNYSSELNVNALELDDSALYLCASSPDTRENTGELFFGEGSRLTVL.

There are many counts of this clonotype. CDR3 protein: CASSYRTGASRNTEAFF. CDR3 coding DNA: TGTGCCAGCAGCTACCGAACAGGGGCCTCGCGAAACACTGAAGCTTTCTTT. The V gene is TRBV7-2, the J gene TRBJ1-1, with TRBD1 identical over 7 bases. There are 17 residues in the CDR3. The V gene's germline CDR1 is SGHTA and CDR2 FQGNSA. The V segment lost 4 bases and the J segment 2 bases; nucleotides outside the gene matches: 13.

Here the CDR3 reads CASSQATYYEQYF. CDR3 coding DNA: TGCGCCAGCAGCCAGGCCACCTACTACGAGCAGTACTTC. The rearrangement links TRBV4-3 to TRBJ2-7; D ambiguous. V lost 3 bases and J 3 bases, leaving 9 bases between the germline ends. CDR3 size: 13 residues. Germline V gene lookup returns CDR1 LGHNA and CDR2 YSLEER.

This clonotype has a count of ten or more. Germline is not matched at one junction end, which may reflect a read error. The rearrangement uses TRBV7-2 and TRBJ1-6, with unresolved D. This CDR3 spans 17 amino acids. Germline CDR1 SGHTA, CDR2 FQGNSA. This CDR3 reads CASSLVVQLGYSSPLHF. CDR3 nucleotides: TGTGCCAGCAGCTTAGTGGTACAGCTCGGATATAGTTCACCCCTCCACTTT.

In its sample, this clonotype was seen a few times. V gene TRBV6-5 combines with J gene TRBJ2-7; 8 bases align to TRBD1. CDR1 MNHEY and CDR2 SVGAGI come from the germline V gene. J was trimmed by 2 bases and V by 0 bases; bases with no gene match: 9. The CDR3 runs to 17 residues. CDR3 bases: TGTGCCAGCAGTTACTCCCTAACAGGGGGTGGTGCCTACGAGCAGTACTTC. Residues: CASSYSLTGGGAYEQYF.